This T cell receptor beta chain was recorded in a study of shared clonotypes between healthy human individuals. Study-level points and caveats: With few donors, the genetic and exposure-history diversity represented was limited.

PBMC DNA, left unsorted, was sequenced on ten immunoSEQ deep assay plates. In the original analysis: ImmunoSEQ sequences covered only the junction and lacked quality scores; filtering therefore differed. Assay used: immunoSEQ multiplex PCR; TCRdb lists only in-frame clones, some missing. V and J calls and clone size are those listed in that table; D and trimming were worked out from the DNA. The repertoire holds 400,000 to 550,000 clones, with 70% to 85% as singletons. On this clone: Its antigen remains unidentified.

This CDR3 is built from 15 residues. J was trimmed by 11 bases and V by 2 bases; bases with no gene match: 10. Germline-derived CDR1 and CDR2 are MNHEY and SVGAGI. This sequence originates from a woman between 40 and 55 years old in good health. Some clones in this sample may be carry-over from other donors' samples. The sequenced sample was PBMCs. J is TRBJ2-1 and V is TRBV6-5; TRBD2 matches at 9 bases. CDR3 region: CASSYVGLAGLQQFF. The CDR3 nucleotides are TGTGCCAGCAGTTACGTGGGTCTAGCGGGACTTCAGCAGTTCTTC.